The 15 T cell receptor beta chains in this list originate from one sample, sequenced in a study of blood T cell repertoires in COVID-19. TCRdb's table, derived via immunoSEQ multiplex PCR, lists solely in-frame clones and lacks some. There are 35,000 to 40,000 clones in the sample; roughly three quarters occur only once, and 16% lies in the top ten. Sequenced sample: peripheral blood. These receptors were collected from a man aged 70-80 years with acute or convalescent COVID-19.

The chain has TRBV7-2 and TRBJ2-7; 8 bases are shared with TRBD1. The V and J ends lost 2 bases and 5 bases, in that order; junction bases with no gene match: 5. Germline CDR1 and CDR2: SGHTA and FQGNSA. The CDR3 spans 14 residues. The CDR3 spells CASSLNRGVDEQYF. For the CDR3, the DNA is TGTGCCAGCAGCTTAAACAGGGGGGTAGACGAGCAGTACTTC.

The chain carries TRBV15 and TRBJ2-7; 8 bases are shared with TRBD1. With 0 bases clipped from V and 7 bases from J, the junction kept 5 bases outside the gene matches. This CDR3 has 14 amino acids. Looked up from germline, CDR1 is LNHNV and CDR2 is YYDKDF (reference sequence). The CDR3 nucleotides read TGTGCCACCAGCAGAGACCAGGGGGCTGAAGAGCAGTACTTC. Protein sequence: CATSRDQGAEEQYF.

Details on this clone: The sample carries other DNA sequences with the same CDR3. The chain links TRBV5-1 to TRBJ1-5; the D is unclear. The length of the CDR3 is 15 residues. V was shortened by 2 bases and J by 0 bases, with 9 bases between the two germline ends. Germline assignment: CDR1 SGHRS and CDR2 YFSETQ. The CDR3 DNA is TGCGCCAGCAGCTTAGGCGGGTATAGCAATCAGCCCCAGCATTTT. Protein sequence: CASSLGGYSNQPQHF.

The CDR3: CASSLFGLTGEAFF. In nucleotides, the CDR3 is TGCGCCAGCAGCCTGTTCGGGTTGACGGGTGAAGCTTTCTTT. The chain employs TRBV4-3 and TRBJ1-1; unclear D gene. CDR3 length equals 14 residues. Trimming shortened V by 4 bases and J by 7 bases, and 16 bases separated the two germline ends. Germline-derived CDR1 and CDR2 are LGHNA and YSLEER.

This clone was observed once. The chain carries TRBV24-1 and TRBJ2-7; 7 bases line up with TRBD1. There are 15 residues in the CDR3. The V and J ends lost 3 bases and 4 bases, in that order; junction bases with no gene match: 8. Germline CDR1 is KGHDR and CDR2 is SFDVKD. CDR3 residues: CATSDTGAPPYEQYF. DNA for the CDR3: TGTGCCACCAGTGATACAGGGGCACCCCCTTACGAGCAGTACTTC.

The V gene is TRBV19, the J gene TRBJ1-5, with TRBD1 identical over 8 bases. This CDR3 spans 16 amino acids. CDR1 LNHDA and CDR2 SQIVND come from the germline V gene (reference sequence). The V gene end was trimmed by 4 bases and the J gene end by 4 bases; junction bases not matched to a gene: 9. CDR3 sequence reads: CASSTDRGRPNQPQHF. Written as DNA, the CDR3 is TGTGCCAGTAGTACTGACAGGGGTAGACCTAATCAGCCCCAGCATTTT.

The V gene is TRBV2, the J gene TRBJ2-5; no firm D call. Trimming removed 5 bases at V and 3 bases at J, with 10 bases between. Germline lookup yields CDR1 SNHLY and CDR2 FYNNEI. This CDR3 spans 13 amino acids. The chain's CDR3 is CASSLTREETQYF. DNA for the CDR3: TGTGCCAGCAGTTTGACTCGGGAAGAGACCCAGTACTTC.

This chain links TRBV7-2 with TRBJ2-5, with unresolved D. Trimming took off 6 bases at V and 2 bases at J, with 10 bases between the two ends. CDR3 length equals 13 residues. In germline, CDR1 is SGHTA, CDR2 FQGNSA. Here the CDR3 DNA reads TGTGCCAGCAGGTTGACATTACAAGAGACCCAGTACTTC. This encodes CASRLTLQETQYF.

This clone is a singleton in its sample. The chain employs TRBV11-2 and TRBJ1-5; 7 positions agree with TRBD1. The CDR3 covers 17 residues. The trim removed 2 bases at V and 3 bases at J, leaving 10 bases unmatched. CDR1 and CDR2 from the germline V gene are SGHAT and FQNNGV. As DNA, the CDR3 is TGTGCCAGCAGCTTAACCCGAAGGACAGGCATCAATCAGCCCCAGCATTTT. This sequence encodes CASSLTRRTGINQPQHF.

V usage is TRBV12-3 or TRBV12-4 and J usage is TRBJ2-3, with TRBD2 matching 7 bases. The CDR3 consists of 11 residues. V lost 11 bases, J lost 2 bases, and 1 base stayed unmatched. CDR3 in amino acids: CAGGDTDTQYF. DNA of the CDR3: TGTGCCGGGGGGGACACAGATACGCAGTATTTT.

The CDR3 loop reads CASRDRGQGNSGELFF. DNA for the CDR3: TGTGCCAGCCGCGACAGGGGGCAAGGCAACTCCGGGGAGCTGTTTTTT. The V gene is TRBV18, the J gene TRBJ2-2, with 10 bases aligning to TRBD1. Germline trimming cut 8 bases from V and 6 bases from J; bases unmatched to any gene: 12. Germline V gene lookup returns CDR1 KGHSH and CDR2 LQKENI. The CDR3 runs 16 residues.

The chain links TRBV9 to TRBJ2-4, with 7 positions matching TRBD1. In germline, CDR1 is SGDLS, CDR2 YYNGEE. This CDR3 comprises 17 residues. After removal of 4 bases from V and 0 bases from J, the junction contained 10 bases not matched to a gene. CDR3 amino acids: CASSPGGRELAKNIQYF. CDR3 bases: TGTGCCAGCAGCCCAGGGGGAAGGGAGCTAGCCAAAAACATTCAGTACTTC. The entire variable domain, with the rest obtained from reference TRBV9 and TRBJ2-4, is as follows: DSGVTQTPKHLITATGQRVTLRCSPRSGDLSVYWYQQSLDQGLQFLIQYYNGEERAKGNILERFSAQQFPDLHSELNLSSLELGDSALYFCASSPGGRELAKNIQYFGAGTRLSVL.

This chain uses TRBV29-1 with TRBJ2-3; D unclear. The CDR3 totals 15 residues. The V end was cut by 4 bases, the J end by 0 bases, with 14 bases between. CDR1 and CDR2 from the germline V gene are SQVTM and ANQGSEA. CDR3 sequence reads: CSVAVFSLSTDTQYF. The CDR3 region has the DNA TGCAGCGTTGCTGTTTTTAGCCTTAGCACAGATACGCAGTATTTT.

This chain uses TRBV21-1 with TRBJ1-5; the table calls TRBD1, which could not be checked here. TRBV21-1 is a pseudogene. The CDR3 is 17 residues long. The CDR3 protein is CASSNPPGQSSNQPQHF. CDR3 nucleotide sequence: TGTGCCAGCAGCAACCCCCCGGGACAGAGTAGCAATCAGCCCCAGCATTTT.

This clone was detected a few times. The chain joins TRBV6-1 to TRBJ1-6; TRBD1 is a possible D gene (6 bases). This CDR3 region has 16 residues. The germline V gene has CDR1 MNHNS and CDR2 SASEGT. Trimming left V 1 base short and J 4 bases short, with 11 bases between. The CDR3 reads CASSEVSGVYNSPLHF. The DNA for the CDR3 is TGTGCCAGCAGTGAAGTCTCAGGGGTTTATAATTCACCCCTCCACTTT.